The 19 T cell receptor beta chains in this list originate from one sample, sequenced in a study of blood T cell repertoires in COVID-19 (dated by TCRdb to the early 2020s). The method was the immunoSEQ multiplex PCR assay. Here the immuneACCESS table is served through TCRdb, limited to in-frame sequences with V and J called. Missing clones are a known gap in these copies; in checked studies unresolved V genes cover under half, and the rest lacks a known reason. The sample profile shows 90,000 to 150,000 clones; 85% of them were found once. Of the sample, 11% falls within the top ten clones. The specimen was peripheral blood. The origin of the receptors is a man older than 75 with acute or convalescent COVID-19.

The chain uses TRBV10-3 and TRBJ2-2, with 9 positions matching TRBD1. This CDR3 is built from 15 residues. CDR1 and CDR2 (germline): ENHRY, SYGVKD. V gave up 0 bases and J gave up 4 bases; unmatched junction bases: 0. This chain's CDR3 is CAISESTGGTGELFF. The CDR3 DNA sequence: TGTGCCATCAGTGAGTCGACAGGGGGCACCGGGGAGCTGTTTTTT.

The CDR3 nucleotides are TGTGCCAGCAGTTTAGTAACAGGGCCTGGCTACACCTTC. Its protein is CASSLVTGPGYTF. V and J are TRBV28 and TRBJ1-2; D is possibly TRBD1 (6 bases). The V end lost 2 bases, the J end lost 7 bases, and 11 bases lay between the germline ends. Germline-derived CDR1 and CDR2 are MDHEN and SYDVKM. This CDR3 has 13 amino acids.

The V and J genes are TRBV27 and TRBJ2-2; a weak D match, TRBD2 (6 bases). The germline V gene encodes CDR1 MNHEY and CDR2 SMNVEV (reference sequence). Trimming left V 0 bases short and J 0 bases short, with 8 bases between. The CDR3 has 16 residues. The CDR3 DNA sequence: TGTGCCAGCAGTTTATCCCCGGGAGCGAACACCGGGGAGCTGTTTTTT. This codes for CASSLSPGANTGELFF.

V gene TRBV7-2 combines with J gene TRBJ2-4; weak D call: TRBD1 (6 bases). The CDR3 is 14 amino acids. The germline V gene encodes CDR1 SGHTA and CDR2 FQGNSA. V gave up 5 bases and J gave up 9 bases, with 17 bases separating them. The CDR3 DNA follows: TGTGCCAGCAGCCCGACGGGTACAGGGAGCATTCAGTACTTC. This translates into CASSPTGTGSIQYF. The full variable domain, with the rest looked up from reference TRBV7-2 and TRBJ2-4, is GAGVSQSPSNKVTEKGKDVELRCDPISGHTALYWYRQSLGQGLEFLIYFQGNSAPDKSGLPSDRFSAERTGGSVSTLTIQRTQQEDSAVYLCASSPTGTGSIQYFGAGTRLSVL.

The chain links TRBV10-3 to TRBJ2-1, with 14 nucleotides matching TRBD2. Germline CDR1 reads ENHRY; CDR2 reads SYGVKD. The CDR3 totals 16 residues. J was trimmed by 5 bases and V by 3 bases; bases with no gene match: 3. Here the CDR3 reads CAISDSTSGGDNEQFF. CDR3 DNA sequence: TGTGCCATCAGTGACTCGACTAGCGGGGGGGACAATGAGCAGTTCTTC.

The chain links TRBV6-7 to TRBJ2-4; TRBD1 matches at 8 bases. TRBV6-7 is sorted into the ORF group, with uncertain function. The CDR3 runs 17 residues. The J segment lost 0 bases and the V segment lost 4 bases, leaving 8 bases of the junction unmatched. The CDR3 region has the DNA TGTGCCAGCAGTTTCGGGACAGGCGAACTAGCCAAAAACATTCAGTACTTC. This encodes CASSFGTGELAKNIQYF.

The DNA for the CDR3 is TGCGCCAGCAGCTTGAGCGGGGGGCTAAGGAATGAGCAGTTCTTC. Protein product: CASSLSGGLRNEQFF. The chain links TRBV5-1 to TRBJ2-1; 9 nucleotides agree with TRBD2. Trimming removed 1 base from V and 7 bases from J; junction bases left unmatched: 6. There are 15 residues in the CDR3. Looked up from germline, CDR1 is SGHRS and CDR2 is YFSETQ.

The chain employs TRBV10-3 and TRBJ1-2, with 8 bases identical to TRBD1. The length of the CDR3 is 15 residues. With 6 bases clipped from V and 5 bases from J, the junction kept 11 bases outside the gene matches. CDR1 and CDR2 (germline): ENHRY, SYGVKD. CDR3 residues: CAISPGTGGGYGYTF. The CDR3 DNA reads TGTGCCATCAGCCCCGGGACAGGTGGAGGTTATGGCTACACCTTC.

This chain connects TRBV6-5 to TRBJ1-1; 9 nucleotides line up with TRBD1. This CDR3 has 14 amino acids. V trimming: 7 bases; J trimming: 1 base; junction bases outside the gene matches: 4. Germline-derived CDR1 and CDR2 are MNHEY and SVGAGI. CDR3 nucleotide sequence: TGTGCCAGCACCCCGACAGGGGGGAACACTGAAGCTTTCTTT. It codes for CASTPTGGNTEAFF.

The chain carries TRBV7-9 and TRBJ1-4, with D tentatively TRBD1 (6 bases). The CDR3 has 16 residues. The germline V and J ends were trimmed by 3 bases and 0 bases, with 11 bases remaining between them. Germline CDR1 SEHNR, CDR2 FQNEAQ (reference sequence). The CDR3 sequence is CASSLTTGSTNEKLFF. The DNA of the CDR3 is TGTGCCAGCAGCTTGACTACAGGGTCAACTAATGAAAAACTGTTTTTT.

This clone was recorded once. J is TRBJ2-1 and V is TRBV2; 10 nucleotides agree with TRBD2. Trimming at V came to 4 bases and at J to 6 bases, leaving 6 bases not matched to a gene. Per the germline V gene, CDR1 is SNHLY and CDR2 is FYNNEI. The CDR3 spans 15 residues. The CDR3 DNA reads TGTGCCAGCAGTGGAGGTCTAGCGGGGGCCAATGAGCAGTTCTTC. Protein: CASSGGLAGANEQFF.

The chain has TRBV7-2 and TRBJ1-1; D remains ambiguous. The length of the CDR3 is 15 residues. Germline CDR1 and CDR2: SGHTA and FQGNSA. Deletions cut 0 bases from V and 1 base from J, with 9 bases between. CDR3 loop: CASSLAYTANTEAFF. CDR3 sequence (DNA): TGTGCCAGCAGCTTAGCATATACAGCGAACACTGAAGCTTTCTTT.

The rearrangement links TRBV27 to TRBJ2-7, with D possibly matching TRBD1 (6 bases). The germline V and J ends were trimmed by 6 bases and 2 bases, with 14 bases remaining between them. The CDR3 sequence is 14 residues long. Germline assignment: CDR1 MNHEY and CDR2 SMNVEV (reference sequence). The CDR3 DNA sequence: TGTGCCAGCAGGGGGACACTTTATACCTACGAGCAGTACTTC. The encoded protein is CASRGTLYTYEQYF.

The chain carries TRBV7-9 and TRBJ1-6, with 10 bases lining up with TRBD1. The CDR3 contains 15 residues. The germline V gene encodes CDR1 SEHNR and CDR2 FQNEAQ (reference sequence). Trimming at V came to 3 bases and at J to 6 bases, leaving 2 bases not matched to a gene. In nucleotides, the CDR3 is TGTGCCAGCAGCTTCGGGACAGGGGTTAATTCACCCCTCCACTTT. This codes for CASSFGTGVNSPLHF.

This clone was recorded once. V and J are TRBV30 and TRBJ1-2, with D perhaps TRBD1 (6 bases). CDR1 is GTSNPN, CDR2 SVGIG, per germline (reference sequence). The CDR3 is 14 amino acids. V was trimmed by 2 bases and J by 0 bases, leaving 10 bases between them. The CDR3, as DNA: TGTGCCTGGAGTCCGGACAGTTCTAACTATGGCTACACCTTC. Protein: CAWSPDSSNYGYTF. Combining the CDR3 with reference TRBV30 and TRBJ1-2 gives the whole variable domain SQTIHQWPATLVQPVGSPLSLECTVEGTSNPNLYWYRQAAGRGLQLLFYSVGIGQISSEVPQNLSASRPQDRQFILSSKKLLLSDSGFYLCAWSPDSSNYGYTFGSGTRLTVV.

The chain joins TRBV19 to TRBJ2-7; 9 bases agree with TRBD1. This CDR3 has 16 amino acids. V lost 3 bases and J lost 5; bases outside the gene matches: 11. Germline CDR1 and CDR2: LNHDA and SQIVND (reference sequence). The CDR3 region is CASSMAAGTGKNEQYF. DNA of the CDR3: TGTGCCAGTAGTATGGCTGCCGGGACAGGGAAGAACGAGCAGTACTTC. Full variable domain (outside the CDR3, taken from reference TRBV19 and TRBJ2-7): DGGITQSPKYLFRKEGQNVTLSCEQNLNHDAMYWYRQDPGQGLRLIYYSQIVNDFQKGDIAEGYSVSREKKESFPLTVTSAQKNPTAFYLCASSMAAGTGKNEQYFGPGTRLTVT.

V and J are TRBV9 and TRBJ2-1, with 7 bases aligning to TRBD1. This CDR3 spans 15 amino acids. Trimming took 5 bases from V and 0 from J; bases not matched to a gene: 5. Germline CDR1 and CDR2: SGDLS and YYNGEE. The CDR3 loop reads CASRPGQSSYNEQFF. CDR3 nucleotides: TGTGCCAGCAGGCCGGGACAGAGCTCCTACAATGAGCAGTTCTTC.

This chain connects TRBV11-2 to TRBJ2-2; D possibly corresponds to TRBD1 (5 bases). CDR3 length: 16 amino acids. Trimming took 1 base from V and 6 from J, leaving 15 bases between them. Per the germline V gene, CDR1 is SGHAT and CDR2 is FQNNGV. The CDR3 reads CASSLAGAKNPGELFF. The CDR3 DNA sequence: TGTGCCAGCAGCTTAGCTGGGGCCAAAAATCCCGGGGAGCTGTTTTTT.

CDR3 in DNA: TGTGCCAGCAGTTGGACAGGGGATAACTATGGCTACACCTTC. Its protein is CASSWTGDNYGYTF. The rearrangement uses TRBV2 and TRBJ1-2; TRBD1 agrees at 9 bases. The germline gives CDR1 SNHLY, CDR2 FYNNEI. CDR3 length: 14 amino acids. Unmatched junction bases numbered 2, after V lost 5 bases and J lost 1 base.